A selection of T cell receptor beta chains follows, all from one sample in a study of cytomegalovirus exposure and HLA in healthy donors. Libraries were prepared by immunoSEQ multiplex PCR; TCRdb keeps only in-frame clonotypes and omits some of them. This sample has around 200,000 clones, with approximately 90% found just once. The sequencing sample was made of PBMCs. These receptors were taken from a woman between 18 and 29 years old in good health and CMV-seronegative. Both conserved end residues are part of each CDR3. D genes are given only for firm matches. Only some rows state a clone size, as once, few, many or a class for expanded clones.

v_gene	abundance	j_gene	d_gene	CDR3nt	CDR3aa
TRBV11-2	.	TRBJ1-1	TRBD1	TGTGCCAGCAGCCGCCGGGACAGAGATCACCCACGTGAAGCTTTCTTT	CASSRRDRDHPREAFF
TRBV7-9	.	TRBJ2-7	.	TGTGCCAGCAGCTTAGTCACAGGGAAAACCTACGAGCAGTACTTC	CASSLVTGKTYEQYF
TRBV27	.	TRBJ2-7	TRBD1	TGTGCCAGCAGTTTATTTAGCAGGGGGCTCAACGAGCAGTACTTC	CASSLFSRGLNEQYF
TRBV4-3	.	TRBJ1-4	.	TGCGCCAGCAGCCTCCGTGGGGCTCCTAATGAAAAACTGTTTTTT	CASSLRGAPNEKLFF
TRBV14	.	TRBJ2-7	TRBD2	TGTGCCAGCAGCCAGGTGGGACTAACGGGCTACGAGCAGTACTTC	CASSQVGLTGYEQYF
TRBV6-5	.	TRBJ2-2	.	TGTGCCAGCAGCCCCTATCGCGGGGAGCTGTTTTTT	CASSPYRGELFF
TRBV7-2	once	TRBJ2-1	.	TGTGCCAGCAGCTCCGGATCGGCGGGCTACAATGAGCAGTTCTTC	CASSSGSAGYNEQFF
TRBV7-8	.	TRBJ1-6	.	TGTGCCAGCAGACCAGACAGCACCAATTCACCCCTCCACTTT	CASRPDSTNSPLHF
TRBV10-2	.	TRBJ2-2	.	TGCGCCAGCAGTGAACTGCGGTTCGGGGAGCTGTTTTTT	CASSELRFGELFF
TRBV4-2	.	TRBJ2-3	.	TGTGCCAGCAGCCAAGAGCTGGCGGGGATCACAGATACGCAGTATTTT	CASSQELAGITDTQYF
TRBV11-2	few	TRBJ1-1	.	TGTGCCAGCAGCTTAAGTTCGGGGGGTGGCACTGAAGCTTTCTTT	CASSLSSGGGTEAFF
TRBV2	.	TRBJ1-2	TRBD1	TGTGCCAGCAGTGATCAGGGGGCAAGTAACTATGGCTACACCTTC	CASSDQGASNYGYTF
TRBV18	.	TRBJ1-2	.	TGTGCCAGCTCACCTCGGGGAGGGGATCCCTATGGCTACACCTTC	CASSPRGGDPYGYTF
TRBV6-5	.	TRBJ2-1	.	TGTGCCAGCAGACGTTCCCTACAGAGCCCGAATTTCTTC	CASRRSLQSPNFF
TRBV9	.	TRBJ1-2	TRBD1	TGTGCCAGCAGCGTAGGAGCGGACAGGGGGTATGGCTACACCTTC	CASSVGADRGYGYTF
TRBV2	.	TRBJ2-3	TRBD2	TGTGCCAGCAGGGAGACTAGCGGGAAAGATACGCAGTATTTT	CASRETSGKDTQYF
TRBV7-2	.	TRBJ2-7	.	TGTGCCAGCAGCTTAGCTAGCCTTAGCTCCTACGAGCAGTACTTC	CASSLASLSSYEQYF
TRBV27	once	TRBJ1-2	.	TGTGCCAGCAGTCCGTGGACAGCCACTAACTATGGCTACACCTTC	CASSPWTATNYGYTF
TRBV6-4	.	TRBJ1-3	.	TGTGCCAGCGCCGAGAGCTCTGGAAACACCATATATTTT	CASAESSGNTIYF
TRBV7-2	.	TRBJ2-1	.	TGTGCCAGCAGCTCCATGGTGGCGGATAATGAGCAGTTCTTC	CASSSMVADNEQFF
TRBV29-1	.	TRBJ2-1	TRBD1	TGCAGCGCCGACAGGGGGCGGAATGAGCAGTTCTTC	CSADRGRNEQFF
TRBV18	once	TRBJ1-2	TRBD1	TGTGCCAGCTCCCTGACAGGGGTTGGTGGCTACACCTTC	CASSLTGVGGYTF
TRBV4-1	.	TRBJ2-7	.	TGCGCCAGCAGCCAAGCCCTCGCGATGGACAGTTCGGGAGAGCAGTACTTC	CASSQALAMDSSGEQYF
TRBV13	.	TRBJ2-1	.	TGTGCCAGCAGCCATACGTTGGACAGTTCCTACAATGAGCAGTTCTTC	CASSHTLDSSYNEQFF
TRBV5-1	.	TRBJ2-3	.	TGCGCCAGCAGCTTGGATGGGGGGAACACAGATACGCAGTATTTT	CASSLDGGNTDTQYF
TRBV7-2	.	TRBJ2-2	TRBD2	TGTGCCAGCAGCTCTGGTCCGGGGGGGCCTGGCGGGGAGCTGTTTTTT	CASSSGPGGPGGELFF
TRBV7-3	.	TRBJ1-1	.	TGTGCCAGCAGCTTAGAACCCGGTTATGGTACTGAAGCTTTCTTT	CASSLEPGYGTEAFF
TRBV5-1	.	TRBJ2-7	.	TGCGCCAGCAGCTCACCAGGGCTCGGCCACGAGCAGTACTTC	CASSSPGLGHEQYF
TRBV6-5	.	TRBJ2-5	.	TGTGCCAGCAGACTAGACCCCGGCGAGACCCAGTACTTC	CASRLDPGETQYF
TRBV7-8	.	TRBJ1-1	.	TGTGCCAGCAGCCAGGGGACGGAGAACACTGAAGCTTTCTTT	CASSQGTENTEAFF
TRBV7-6	.	TRBJ1-1	.	TGTGCCAGCAGCCCCGGGGAGCAAACTGAAGCTTTCTTT	CASSPGEQTEAFF
TRBV10-3	.	TRBJ2-3	TRBD1	TGTGCCATCAGTGAGTTGGACAGGGCCCGGCCCCCAGATACGCAGTATTTT	CAISELDRARPPDTQYF
TRBV13	once	TRBJ2-7	.	TGTGCCAGCACATTCGGGAACTACGAGCAGTACTTC	CASTFGNYEQYF
TRBV4-3	.	TRBJ1-6	.	TGCGCCAGCAGCCAAGACAGGGTACTTTCACCCCTCCACTTT	CASSQDRVLSPLHF
TRBV5-1	.	TRBJ1-5	.	TGCGCCAGCAGCTTGGACAGGTCCGCGGATCAGCCCCAGCATTTT	CASSLDRSADQPQHF
TRBV6-5	.	TRBJ1-1	.	TGTGCCAGCAGTTACCACAGGGCCCTCAACACTGAAGCTTTCTTT	CASSYHRALNTEAFF
TRBV5-4	once	TRBJ2-1	TRBD2	TGTGCCAGCAGCTTAGCGGGAGTTAGCGACAATGAGCAGTTCTTC	CASSLAGVSDNEQFF
TRBV11-2	.	TRBJ1-2	.	TGTGCCAGCAGCTCGTACTCAGGGGCCTATGGCTACACCTTC	CASSSYSGAYGYTF
TRBV5-1	.	TRBJ2-5	TRBD2	TGCGCCAGCAGCTTGGAGGGACTAGGAGAGACCCAGTACTTC	CASSLEGLGETQYF
TRBV2	.	TRBJ2-5	.	TGTGCCAGCAGTGATGGGGGGAGAGAGACCCAGTACTTC	CASSDGGRETQYF
TRBV29-1	few	TRBJ1-1	.	TGCAGCGTGGGACTCCCGAACACTGAAGCTTTCTTT	CSVGLPNTEAFF
TRBV5-1	.	TRBJ2-2	.	TGCGCCAGCAGCTTAGATCCGGCCGGGGAGCTGTTTTTT	CASSLDPAGELFF
TRBV19	.	TRBJ1-2	TRBD1	TGTGCCAGTACCCTCGGACGGGCAGGGGGCGATGGCTACACCTTC	CASTLGRAGGDGYTF
TRBV13	.	TRBJ1-5	.	TGTGCCAGCAGCAAAATGGTACGGGGGGGCGGCAATCAGCCCCAGCATTTT	CASSKMVRGGGNQPQHF
TRBV6-5	.	TRBJ1-1	.	TGTGCCAGCAGTTACTCGACGGGGGGCATCACTGAAGCTTTCTTT	CASSYSTGGITEAFF
TRBV5-5	.	TRBJ1-5	TRBD1	TGTGCCAGCAGCCGGGACAGTAGCAATCAGCCCCAGCATTTT	CASSRDSSNQPQHF